The 2 T cell receptor beta chains listed next were all sequenced from one sample in a study of blood T cell repertoires in COVID-19. Method: immunoSEQ multiplex PCR; TCRdb's copy keeps in-frame clones and lacks some. The sample has about 140,000 clones; more than 65% are singletons. Material for sequencing was peripheral blood. Receptor source: a human donor in a cohort sampled during active COVID-19.

The chain employs TRBV15 and TRBJ1-4, with unresolved D. The germline V gene encodes CDR1 LNHNV and CDR2 YYDKDF (reference sequence). The CDR3 covers 14 residues. The germline V and J ends were trimmed by 2 bases and 6 bases, with 10 bases remaining between them. CDR3 bases: TGTGCCACCAGCAGAAACGTTCCGGATGAAAAACTGTTTTTT. Its protein is CATSRNVPDEKLFF.

The chain employs TRBV10-1 and TRBJ2-3, with 8 nucleotides matching TRBD2. The germline V gene encodes CDR1 WNHNN and CDR2 SYGVQD (reference sequence). With 4 bases clipped from V and 6 bases from J, the junction kept 9 bases outside the gene matches. This CDR3 is built from 15 residues. The CDR3 DNA reads TGCGCCAGCAGTGGAATAGCGGGGCTGGACGATACGCAGTATTTT. It yields the protein CASSGIAGLDDTQYF.